This T cell receptor beta chain originates from a study of human T cells and chemical hapten exposure. Across the whole study: Donors were sensitized with 2% DPC on the upper inner arm. TCR yields differed between samples (mainly from small differences in pooled library volume).

Points on this clonotype: The antigen is unknown.

Via MiXCR, TCRdb re-called the RACE reads, giving one row per CDR3 protein. The sample holds some 150,000 distinct CDR3 sequences, about 10% seen once. Time point of the sample: patch test 2, 6 weeks after DPC sensitization. The treatment: therapeutic diphenylcyclopropenone sensitization with weekly scalp DPC. Study-wide results and limits: Those TCRs sitting above 1 in 1000 frequency stayed the same with DPC sensitization. The donor cohort had alopecia, so its immune response may not match that of healthy people.

The sequence was collected from a woman aged 45-65 years with alopecia areata. Some clones in this sample may be carry-over from other donors' samples. Material: whole blood, obtained in connection with sensitization to the hapten diphenylcyclopropenone (DPC).

The CDR3 sequence is CASSLLAGGKDEQFF. CDR3 sequence (DNA): TGTGCCAGCAGCTTGCTAGCGGGAGGGAAGGATGAGCAGTTCTTC. The chain recombines TRBV7-3 with TRBJ2-1, with TRBD2 matching 12 bases. Germline CDR1 and CDR2: SGHTA and FQGTGA. The CDR3 is 15 residues long. V lost 3 bases to trimming and J lost 8 bases; unmatched junction nucleotides: 5.